This T cell receptor (beta chain) derives from a study of OX40 agonist ivuxolimab in advanced cancers. Study overall: Ivuxolimab is an agonistic anti-OX40 (CD134) antibody, and patients were treated with it. A history of anti-PD-1, anti-PD-L1 or anti-CTLA-4 therapy was acceptable, and over 30% had some.

This clone was recorded once. Profiling relied on immunoSEQ multiplex PCR, and the TCRdb table lists in-frame clones only, not all of them. The table lists tens of thousands of clones, 65% to 90% of them singletons. The source is an adult with an advanced solid tumor such as melanoma, head and neck, liver or kidney cancer. Sample: CD4+ or CD8+ T cells sorted from blood, taken in a trial of the OX40 agonist ivuxolimab.

The DNA for the CDR3 is TGTGCCAGCAGTGAAAGGGGGACTACGGCAGGGGAGCTGTTTTTT. It codes for CASSERGTTAGELFF. The chain employs TRBV2 and TRBJ2-2; TRBD2 might be the D (7 bases). There are 15 residues in the CDR3. The V gene's germline CDR1 is SNHLY and CDR2 FYNNEI. The V gene lost 2 bases and the J gene lost 8 bases, with 15 bases spanning the gap.